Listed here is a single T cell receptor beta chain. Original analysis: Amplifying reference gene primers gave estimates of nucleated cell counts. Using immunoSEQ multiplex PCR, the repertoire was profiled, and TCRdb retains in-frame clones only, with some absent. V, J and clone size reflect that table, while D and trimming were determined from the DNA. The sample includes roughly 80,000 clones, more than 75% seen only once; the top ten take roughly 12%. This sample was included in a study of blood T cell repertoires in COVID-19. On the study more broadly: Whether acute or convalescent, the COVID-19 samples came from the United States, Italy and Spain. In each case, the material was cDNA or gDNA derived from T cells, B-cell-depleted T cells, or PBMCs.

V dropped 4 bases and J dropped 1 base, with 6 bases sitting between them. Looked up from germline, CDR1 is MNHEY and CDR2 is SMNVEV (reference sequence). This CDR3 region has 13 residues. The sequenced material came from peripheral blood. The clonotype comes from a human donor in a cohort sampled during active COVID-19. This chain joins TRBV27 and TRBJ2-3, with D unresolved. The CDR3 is CASSSVGTDTQYF. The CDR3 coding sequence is TGTGCCAGCAGTTCTGTCGGCACAGATACGCAGTATTTT.